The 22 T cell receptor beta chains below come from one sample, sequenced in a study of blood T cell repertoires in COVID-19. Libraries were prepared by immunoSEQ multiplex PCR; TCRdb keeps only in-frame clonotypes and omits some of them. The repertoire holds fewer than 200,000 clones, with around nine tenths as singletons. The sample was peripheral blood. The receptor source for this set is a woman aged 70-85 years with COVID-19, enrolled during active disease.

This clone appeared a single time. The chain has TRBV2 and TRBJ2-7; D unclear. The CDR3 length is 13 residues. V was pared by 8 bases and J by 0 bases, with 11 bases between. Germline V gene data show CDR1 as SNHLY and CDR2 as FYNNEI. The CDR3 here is CASSQTYSYEQYF. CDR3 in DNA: TGTGCCAGCTCGCAGACTTACTCCTACGAGCAGTACTTC.

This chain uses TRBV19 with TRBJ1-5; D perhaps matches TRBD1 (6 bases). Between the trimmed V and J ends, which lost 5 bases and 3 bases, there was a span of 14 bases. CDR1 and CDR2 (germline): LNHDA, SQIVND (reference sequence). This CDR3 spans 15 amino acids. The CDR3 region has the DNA TGTGCCAGTAGTTTGGCAGGGGAAATCAATCAGCCCCAGCATTTT. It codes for CASSLAGEINQPQHF.

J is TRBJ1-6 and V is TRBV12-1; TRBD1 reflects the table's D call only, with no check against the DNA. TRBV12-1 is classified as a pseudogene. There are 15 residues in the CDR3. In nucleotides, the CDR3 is TGTGCCAGCAGCTTGACAGGGAATGATAATTCACCCCTCCACTTT. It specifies CASSLTGNDNSPLHF.

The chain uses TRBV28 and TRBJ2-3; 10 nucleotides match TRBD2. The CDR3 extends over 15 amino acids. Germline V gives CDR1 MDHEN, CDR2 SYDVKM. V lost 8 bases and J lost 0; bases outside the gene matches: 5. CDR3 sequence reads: CASGGLADSTDTQYF. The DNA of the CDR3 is TGTGCCAGCGGCGGACTAGCGGATAGCACAGATACGCAGTATTTT.

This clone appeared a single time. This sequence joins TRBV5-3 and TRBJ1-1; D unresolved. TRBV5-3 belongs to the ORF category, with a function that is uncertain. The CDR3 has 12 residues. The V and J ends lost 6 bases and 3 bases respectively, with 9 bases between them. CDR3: CARTGLDTEAFF. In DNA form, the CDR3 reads TGTGCCAGAACGGGTTTGGACACTGAAGCTTTCTTT.

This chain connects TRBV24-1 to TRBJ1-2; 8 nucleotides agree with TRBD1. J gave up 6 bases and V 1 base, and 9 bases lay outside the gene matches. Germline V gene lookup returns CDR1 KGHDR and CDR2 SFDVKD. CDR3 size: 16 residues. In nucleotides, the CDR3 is TGTGCCACCAGTGATTTACCCGGACAGGGTCAGGATGGCTACACCTTC. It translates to CATSDLPGQGQDGYTF.

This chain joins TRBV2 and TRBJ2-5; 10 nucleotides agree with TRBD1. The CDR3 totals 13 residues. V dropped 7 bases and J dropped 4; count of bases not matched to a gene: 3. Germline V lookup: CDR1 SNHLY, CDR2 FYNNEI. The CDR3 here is CASTRDRGETQYF. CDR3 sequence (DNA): TGTGCCAGCACCCGGGACAGGGGAGAGACCCAGTACTTC.

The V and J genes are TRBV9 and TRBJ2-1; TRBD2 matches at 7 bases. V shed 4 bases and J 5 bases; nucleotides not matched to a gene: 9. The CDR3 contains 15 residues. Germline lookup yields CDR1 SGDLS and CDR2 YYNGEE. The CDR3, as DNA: TGTGCCAGCAGCTACCTACCGGGAGGCGACAATGAGCAGTTCTTC. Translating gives CASSYLPGGDNEQFF.

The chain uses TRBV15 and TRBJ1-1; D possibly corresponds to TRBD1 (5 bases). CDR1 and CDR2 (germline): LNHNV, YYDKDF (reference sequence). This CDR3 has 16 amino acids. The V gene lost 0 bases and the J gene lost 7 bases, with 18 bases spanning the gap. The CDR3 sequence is CATSRDRSPLQDEAFF. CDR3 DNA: TGTGCCACCAGCAGAGATCGGTCCCCCTTACAGGATGAAGCTTTCTTT.

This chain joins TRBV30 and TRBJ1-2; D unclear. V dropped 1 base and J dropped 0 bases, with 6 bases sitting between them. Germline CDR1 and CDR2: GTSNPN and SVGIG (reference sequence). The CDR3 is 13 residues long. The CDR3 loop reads CAWSGGTNYGYTF. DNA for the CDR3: TGTGCCTGGAGTGGAGGAACTAACTATGGCTACACCTTC.

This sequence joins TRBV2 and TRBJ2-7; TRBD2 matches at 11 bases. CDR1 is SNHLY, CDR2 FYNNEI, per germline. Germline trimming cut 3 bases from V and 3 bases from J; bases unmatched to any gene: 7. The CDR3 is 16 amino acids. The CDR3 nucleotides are TGTGCCAGCAGTGAGGTGACTAGCGGGGCCTACTACGAGCAGTACTTC. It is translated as CASSEVTSGAYYEQYF.

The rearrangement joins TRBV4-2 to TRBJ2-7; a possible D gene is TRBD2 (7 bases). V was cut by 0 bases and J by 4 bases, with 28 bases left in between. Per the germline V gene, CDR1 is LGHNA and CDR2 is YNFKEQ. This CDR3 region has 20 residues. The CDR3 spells CASSQDGGGGTGRGNYEQYF. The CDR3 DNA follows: TGTGCCAGCAGCCAAGATGGCGGCGGTGGTACTGGGAGGGGGAATTACGAGCAGTACTTC.

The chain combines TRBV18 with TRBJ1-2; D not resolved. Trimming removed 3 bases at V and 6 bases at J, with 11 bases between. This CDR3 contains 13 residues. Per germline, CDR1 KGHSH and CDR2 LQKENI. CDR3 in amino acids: CASSPRQEDGYTF. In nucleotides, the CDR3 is TGTGCCAGCTCACCCCGCCAGGAGGATGGCTACACCTTC.

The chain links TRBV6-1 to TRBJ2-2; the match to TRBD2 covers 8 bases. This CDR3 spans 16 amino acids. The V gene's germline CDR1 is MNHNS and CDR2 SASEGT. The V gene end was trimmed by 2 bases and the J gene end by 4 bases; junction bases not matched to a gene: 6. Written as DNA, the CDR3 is TGTGCCAGCAGTGAATTGCCGGCGGGGGGCACCGGGGAGCTGTTTTTT. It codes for CASSELPAGGTGELFF.

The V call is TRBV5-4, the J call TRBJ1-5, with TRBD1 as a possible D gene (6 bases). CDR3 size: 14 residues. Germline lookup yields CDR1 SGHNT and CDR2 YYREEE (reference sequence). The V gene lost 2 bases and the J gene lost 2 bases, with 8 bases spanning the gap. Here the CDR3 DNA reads TGTGCCAGCAGCTTTGCAGGGGGCAATCAGCCCCAGCATTTT. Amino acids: CASSFAGGNQPQHF.

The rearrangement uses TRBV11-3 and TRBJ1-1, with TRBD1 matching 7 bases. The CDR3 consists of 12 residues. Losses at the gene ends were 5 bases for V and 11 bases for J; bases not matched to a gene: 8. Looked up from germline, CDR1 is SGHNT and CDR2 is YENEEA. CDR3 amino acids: CASSPTGDGAFF. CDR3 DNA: TGTGCCAGCAGCCCAACAGGGGACGGGGCTTTCTTT.

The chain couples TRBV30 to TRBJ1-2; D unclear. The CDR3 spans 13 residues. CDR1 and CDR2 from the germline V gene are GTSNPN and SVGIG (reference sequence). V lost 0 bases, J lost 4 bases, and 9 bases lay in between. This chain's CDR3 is CAWSVGGGYGYTF. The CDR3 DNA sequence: TGTGCCTGGAGTGTAGGAGGAGGCTATGGCTACACCTTC.

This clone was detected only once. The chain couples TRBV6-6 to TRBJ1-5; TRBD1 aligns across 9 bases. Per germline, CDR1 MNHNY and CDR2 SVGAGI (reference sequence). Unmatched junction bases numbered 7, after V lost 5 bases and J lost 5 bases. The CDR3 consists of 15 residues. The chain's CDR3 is CASSGRTGEHQPQHF. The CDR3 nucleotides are TGTGCCAGCAGTGGCAGGACAGGGGAACATCAGCCCCAGCATTTT.

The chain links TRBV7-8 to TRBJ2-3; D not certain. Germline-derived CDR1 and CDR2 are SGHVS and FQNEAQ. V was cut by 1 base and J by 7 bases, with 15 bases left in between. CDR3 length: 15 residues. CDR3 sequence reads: CASSLGVSHSNTQYF. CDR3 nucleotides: TGTGCCAGCAGCTTAGGGGTTAGTCATAGCAATACGCAGTATTTT. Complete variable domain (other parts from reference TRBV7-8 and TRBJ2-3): GAGVSQSPRYKVAKRGQDVALRCDPISGHVSLFWYQQALGQGPEFLTYFQNEAQLDKSGLPSDRFFAERPEGSVSTLKIQRTQQEDSAVYLCASSLGVSHSNTQYFGPGTRLTVL.

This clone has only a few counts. The CDR3 DNA reads as TGTGCCAGCAGTCCCCTCGGCCTCCCTCGAACACAGTCGACGCAGTATTTT. Its translation is CASSPLGLPRTQSTQYF. V is TRBV28 and J is TRBJ2-3; D remains unclear. Trimming took off 5 bases at V and 9 bases at J, with 27 bases between the two ends. Germline lookup yields CDR1 MDHEN and CDR2 SYDVKM. The CDR3 covers 17 residues.

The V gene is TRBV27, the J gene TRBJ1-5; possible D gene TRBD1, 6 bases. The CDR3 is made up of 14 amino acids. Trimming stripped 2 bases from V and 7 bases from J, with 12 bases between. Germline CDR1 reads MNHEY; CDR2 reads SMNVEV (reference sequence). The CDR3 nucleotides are TGTGCCAGCAGTTTACGCAGGGGAGCGCAGCCCCAGCATTTT. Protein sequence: CASSLRRGAQPQHF.

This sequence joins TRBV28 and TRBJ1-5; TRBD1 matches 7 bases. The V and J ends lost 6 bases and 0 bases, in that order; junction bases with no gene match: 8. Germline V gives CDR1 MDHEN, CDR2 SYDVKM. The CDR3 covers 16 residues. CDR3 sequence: CASSTGATYSNQPQHF. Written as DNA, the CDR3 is TGTGCCAGCAGCACAGGGGCGACGTATAGCAATCAGCCCCAGCATTTT.